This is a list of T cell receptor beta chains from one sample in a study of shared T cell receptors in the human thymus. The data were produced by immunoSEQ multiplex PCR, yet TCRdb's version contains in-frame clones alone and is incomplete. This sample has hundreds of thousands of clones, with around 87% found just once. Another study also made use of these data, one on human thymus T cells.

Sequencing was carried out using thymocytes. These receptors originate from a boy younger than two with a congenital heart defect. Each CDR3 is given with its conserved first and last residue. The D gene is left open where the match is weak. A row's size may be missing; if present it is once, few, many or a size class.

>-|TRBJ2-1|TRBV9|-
CASSPGVSYNEQFF
TGTGCCAGCAGCCCTGGAGTCTCCTACAATGAGCAGTTCTTC
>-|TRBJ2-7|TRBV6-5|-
CASSSPGRTDYEQYF
TGTGCCAGCAGTTCCCCGGGAAGGACCGACTACGAGCAGTACTTC
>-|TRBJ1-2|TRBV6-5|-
CASSYSINQGNYGYTF
TGTGCCAGCAGTTACTCCATTAACCAGGGGAACTATGGCTACACCTTC
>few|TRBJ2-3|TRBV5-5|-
CASSLVVIPDTQYF
TGTGCCAGCAGCTTGGTCGTTATTCCAGATACGCAGTATTTT
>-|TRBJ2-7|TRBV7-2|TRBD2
CASSLIRTSGRSYEQYF
TGTGCCAGCAGCTTAATCCGGACTAGCGGGAGATCCTACGAGCAGTACTTC
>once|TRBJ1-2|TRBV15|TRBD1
CATSRVEDRGNYGYTF
TGTGCCACCAGCAGAGTGGAGGACAGGGGAAACTATGGCTACACCTTC
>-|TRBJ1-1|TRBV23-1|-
CASSPNEDTEAFF
TGCGCCAGCAGTCCCAACGAGGACACTGAAGCTTTCTTT
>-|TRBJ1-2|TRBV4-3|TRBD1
CASSQDRGQGGFGYTF
TGCGCCAGCAGCCAAGATCGGGGACAGGGGGGGTTTGGCTACACCTTC
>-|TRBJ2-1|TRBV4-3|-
CASSQALTLAEQFF
TGCGCCAGCAGCCAAGCTTTGACCCTAGCGGAGCAGTTCTTC
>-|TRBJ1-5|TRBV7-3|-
CASSPVPGQPQHF
TGTGCCAGCAGCCCGGTCCCGGGTCAGCCCCAGCATTTT
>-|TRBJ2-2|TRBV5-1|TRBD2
CASSHVTSAKNTGELFF
TGCGCCAGCAGCCACGTGACTAGCGCAAAGAACACCGGGGAGCTGTTTTTT
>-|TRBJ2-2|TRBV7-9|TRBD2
CASSQGWREASGELFF
TGTGCCAGCAGCCAAGGATGGCGGGAGGCTTCCGGGGAGCTGTTTTTT
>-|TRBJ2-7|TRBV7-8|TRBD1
CASSPGTGRYEQYF
TGTGCCAGCAGCCCGGGGACAGGTCGCTACGAGCAGTACTTC
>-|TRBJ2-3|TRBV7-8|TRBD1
CASSVEGQGYTQYF
TGTGCCAGCAGCGTCGAGGGACAGGGGTATACGCAGTATTTT
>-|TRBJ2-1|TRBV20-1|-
CSAGGSTEQFF
TGCAGTGCCGGAGGGTCGACTGAGCAGTTCTTC
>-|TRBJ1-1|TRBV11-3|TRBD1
CASSPGQGMNTEAFF
TGTGCCAGCAGCCCCGGACAGGGCATGAACACTGAAGCTTTCTTT
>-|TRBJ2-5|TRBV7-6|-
CASTTLSDYFGTQYF
TGTGCCAGCACCACGCTATCGGACTATTTTGGGACCCAGTACTTC
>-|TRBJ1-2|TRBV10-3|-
CAISESLKRRIDYGYTF
TGTGCCATCAGTGAGTCGCTTAAACGGAGGATTGACTATGGCTACACCTTC
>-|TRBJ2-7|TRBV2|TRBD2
CASRAPGLAAYEQYF
TGTGCCAGCAGAGCCCCGGGACTAGCGGCCTACGAGCAGTACTTC
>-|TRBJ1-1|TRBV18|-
CASSPQGGRRGTEAFF
TGTGCCAGCTCACCACAGGGCGGGAGGCGGGGCACTGAAGCTTTCTTT
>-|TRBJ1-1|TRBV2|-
CASRGRGITEAFF
TGTGCCAGCAGGGGCAGGGGTATCACTGAAGCTTTCTTT
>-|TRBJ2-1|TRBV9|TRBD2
CASSVAPSGRGRYNEQFF
TGTGCCAGCAGCGTAGCTCCTAGCGGGAGAGGTCGCTACAATGAGCAGTTCTTC
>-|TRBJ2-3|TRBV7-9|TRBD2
CASSPTGRAGSTDTQYF
TGTGCCAGCAGCCCAACCGGGAGGGCCGGCAGCACAGATACGCAGTATTTT
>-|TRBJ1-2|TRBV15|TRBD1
CATSRGTGRYGYTF
TGTGCCACCAGCAGAGGGACAGGGCGGTATGGCTACACCTTC
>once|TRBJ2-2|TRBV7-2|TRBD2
CASSPTRRAGVNTGELFF
TGTGCCAGCAGCCCTACCCGGAGAGCGGGAGTCAACACCGGGGAGCTGTTTTTT
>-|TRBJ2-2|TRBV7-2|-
CASSKPPGELFF
TGTGCCAGCAGCAAGCCGCCCGGGGAGCTGTTTTTT
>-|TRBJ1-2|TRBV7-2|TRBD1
CASSSRDRVDNYGYTF
TGTGCCAGCAGCTCCCGGGACAGGGTAGACAACTATGGCTACACCTTC
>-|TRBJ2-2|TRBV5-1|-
CASKEAKQPRFSTGELFF
TGCGCCAGCAAGGAAGCTAAACAGCCCCGATTTTCCACCGGGGAGCTGTTTTTT
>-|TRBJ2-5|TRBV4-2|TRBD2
CASSRGLGRGAGEETQYF
TGTGCCAGCAGCCGGGGGCTAGGGCGGGGGGCCGGGGAGGAGACCCAGTACTTC
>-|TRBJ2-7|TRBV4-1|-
CASSQVQGPYEQYF
TGCGCCAGCAGCCAAGTTCAGGGGCCGTACGAGCAGTACTTC
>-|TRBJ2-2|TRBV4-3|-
CASSQVGVSNTGELFF
TGCGCCAGCAGCCAAGTCGGGGTTTCGAACACCGGGGAGCTGTTTTTT
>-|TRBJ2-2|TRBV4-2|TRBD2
CASSQVLSGGAPGELFF
TGTGCCAGCAGCCAAGTCCTTAGCGGGGGGGCCCCCGGGGAGCTGTTTTTT
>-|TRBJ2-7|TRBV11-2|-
CASSLGGYSEQYF
TGTGCCAGCAGCTTAGGAGGGTATAGCGAGCAGTACTTC
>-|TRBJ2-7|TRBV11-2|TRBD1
CASSLDLQGAGSYEQYF
TGTGCCAGCAGCTTAGATTTACAGGGGGCGGGGAGCTACGAGCAGTACTTC
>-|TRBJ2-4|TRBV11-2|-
CASSFLKAKNIQYF
TGTGCCAGCAGCTTCTTAAAAGCCAAAAACATTCAGTACTTC
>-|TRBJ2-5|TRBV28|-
CASSPTGQETQYF
TGTGCCAGCAGCCCGACAGGACAAGAGACCCAGTACTTC